The 21 T cell receptor beta chains reported below all come from one sample, sequenced in a study of shared clonotypes between healthy human individuals. Measured with immunoSEQ multiplex PCR; TCRdb has only the in-frame clones, and not every one. The sample has about 1.9 million clones, just over 90% seen once. Naive CD8 cells lacked CD45RO and underwent positive selection for CCR7, leaving out terminally differentiated effector memory CD45RA+ cells. Sequencing was carried out using naive CD8+ T cells from PBMCs. All receptors come from a man aged 18 to 29 in good health. Some clones in this sample may be carry-over from other donors' samples.

The J gene is TRBJ2-1, the V gene TRBV27; 9 bases line up with TRBD1. There are 14 residues in the CDR3. The junction had 9 bases not matched to a gene; V was cut back by 6 bases and J by 9 bases. Germline assignment: CDR1 MNHEY and CDR2 SMNVEV (reference sequence). Here the CDR3 reads CASSPGTGIVEQFF. CDR3 coding DNA: TGTGCCAGCAGCCCGGGGACAGGGATTGTTGAGCAGTTCTTC.

This sequence joins TRBV10-3 and TRBJ2-7, with D possibly matching TRBD2 (5 bases). This CDR3 has 13 amino acids. V lost 4 bases, J lost 1 base, and 8 bases lay in between. Germline CDR1 is ENHRY and CDR2 is SYGVKD. The CDR3 spells CAISAGGSYEQYF. The CDR3 coding sequence is TGTGCCATCAGTGCGGGCGGGTCCTACGAGCAGTACTTC.

As for this clone: Other DNA sequences from this sample encode an identical CDR3 as well. V and J are TRBV29-1 and TRBJ1-2; the D gene is possibly TRBD1 (6 bases). V was clipped by 4 bases and J by 4 bases, with 13 bases between them. The CDR3 is 13 amino acids. The germline V gene encodes CDR1 SQVTM and CDR2 ANQGSEA. CDR3 DNA: TGCAGCGTTGTTGGGGGCTCGGGCTATGGCTACACCTTC. Translation: CSVVGGSGYGYTF.

This sequence joins TRBV4-1 and TRBJ2-3; D not resolved. Germline loops: CDR1 MGHRA, CDR2 YSYEKL. This CDR3 comprises 15 residues. Trimming removed 4 bases at V and 0 bases at J, with 11 bases between. The CDR3, as DNA: TGCGCCAGCAGCCTTGATCCGGGTAGCACAGATACGCAGTATTTT. Its translation: CASSLDPGSTDTQYF.

This chain links TRBV28 with TRBJ1-2; maybe TRBD1 (6 bases). Trimming shortened V by 4 bases and J by 4 bases, and 16 bases separated the two germline ends. The CDR3 length is 15 residues. CDR1 and CDR2 from the germline V gene are MDHEN and SYDVKM. The CDR3 protein is CASSSTTEGGYGYTF. CDR3 DNA: TGTGCCAGCAGTTCCACGACTGAGGGGGGCTATGGCTACACCTTC.

This rearrangement joins TRBV28 to TRBJ1-2; D remains ambiguous. The CDR3 has 14 residues. From germline, CDR1 is MDHEN and CDR2 SYDVKM. Deletions cut 2 bases from V and 3 bases from J, with 10 bases between. The CDR3 spells CASSLGLGYYGYTF. The DNA of the CDR3 is TGTGCCAGCAGTTTAGGGCTAGGGTACTATGGCTACACCTTC.

The rearrangement joins TRBV5-5 to TRBJ1-1, with a weak D call TRBD1 (6 bases). The CDR3 contains 13 residues. In germline, CDR1 is SGHKS, CDR2 YYEKEE (reference sequence). Trimming removed 2 bases at V and 5 bases at J, with 10 bases between. Here the CDR3 DNA reads TGTGCCAGCAGCTTAGGACAGTCTACTGAAGCTTTCTTT. As protein: CASSLGQSTEAFF.

This chain uses TRBV5-1 with TRBJ1-4, with TRBD1 matching 8 bases. The germline gives CDR1 SGHRS, CDR2 YFSETQ. The CDR3 covers 14 residues. J was trimmed by 10 bases and V by 4 bases; bases with no gene match: 9. CDR3 coding DNA: TGCGCCAGCAGCGACCTAGGACAGGGTGGAAAACTGTTTTTT. Translating gives CASSDLGQGGKLFF.

This clone appeared a single time. The V gene is TRBV7-8, the J gene TRBJ1-1; 8 nucleotides match TRBD1. The CDR3 spans 15 residues. J was trimmed by 3 bases and V by 5 bases; bases with no gene match: 8. The germline gives CDR1 SGHVS, CDR2 FQNEAQ. CDR3 bases: TGTGCCAGCAGCGACAGGGGTAAGATGTACACTGAAGCTTTCTTT. Its protein product is CASSDRGKMYTEAFF.

The gene calls are TRBV7-3 and TRBJ2-2; a weak D match, TRBD2 (7 bases). V lost 4 bases to trimming and J lost 4 bases, with 25 bases between them. The germline CDR1 and CDR2 sequences are SGHTA and FQGTGA. The CDR3 extends over 19 amino acids. The CDR3 loop is CASSSSFPWGGGGTGELFF. Written as DNA, the CDR3 is TGTGCCAGCAGCTCGAGCTTCCCCTGGGGGGGCGGCGGCACCGGGGAGCTGTTTTTT.

Notes on this clone: The same CDR3 is also encoded by other DNA sequences in this sample. The chain has TRBV30 and TRBJ1-1; D gene uncertain. CDR1 is GTSNPN, CDR2 SVGIG, per germline (reference sequence). V lost 2 bases and J 2 bases, leaving 6 bases between the germline ends. The CDR3 extends over 12 amino acids. The chain's CDR3 is CAWSPPNTEAFF. DNA for the CDR3: TGTGCCTGGAGTCCCCCCAACACTGAAGCTTTCTTT.

The chain has TRBV27 and TRBJ1-3; D is possibly TRBD1 (6 bases). Germline values: CDR1 MNHEY, CDR2 SMNVEV (reference sequence). The V end was cut by 6 bases, the J end by 6 bases, with 18 bases between. The CDR3 runs to 15 residues. DNA of the CDR3: TGTGCCAGCAGCCCAGGGGCGCTCCGCTCAAACACCATATATTTT. Protein: CASSPGALRSNTIYF.

V and J are TRBV5-5 and TRBJ1-4, with D hard to call. This CDR3 is 16 amino acids long. The V end lost 4 bases, the J end lost 5 bases, and 18 bases lay between the germline ends. CDR1 is SGHKS and CDR2 is YYEKEE in the germline V gene (reference sequence). The CDR3 here is CASSMGASKYNEKLFF. CDR3 nucleotide sequence: TGTGCCAGCAGCATGGGAGCATCGAAGTACAATGAAAAACTGTTTTTT.

The chain links TRBV12-2 to TRBJ2-3; the table's D call, TRBD2, has no DNA check behind it. TRBV12-2 is a listed pseudogene. This CDR3 comprises 18 residues. The CDR3 DNA is TGTGCAAGTCGCTCTCTTAGGGAGGGACCCCGGTCGACAGATACGCAGTATTTT. It translates to CASRSLREGPRSTDTQYF.

This rearrangement joins TRBV6-1 to TRBJ2-5; D gene ambiguous. The CDR3 has 13 amino acids. Between the trimmed V and J ends, which lost 1 base and 8 bases, there was a span of 11 bases. Germline loops: CDR1 MNHNS, CDR2 SASEGT. This chain's CDR3 is CASSEGARSTQYF. The DNA for the CDR3 is TGTGCCAGCAGTGAAGGGGCACGGTCAACCCAGTACTTC.

The chain employs TRBV30 and TRBJ2-1, with D perhaps matching TRBD1 (6 bases). The CDR3 is made up of 17 amino acids. Trimming took off 1 base at V and 3 bases at J, with 19 bases between the two ends. Germline V gene data show CDR1 as GTSNPN and CDR2 as SVGIG (reference sequence). The CDR3 DNA reads TGTGCCTGGAGTGCCCATAAGGTGACAGGAGTCTACAATGAGCAGTTCTTC. Its protein is CAWSAHKVTGVYNEQFF.

The rearrangement links TRBV5-1 to TRBJ2-1, with 7 bases lining up with TRBD2. This CDR3 has 16 residues. Germline V gene sequence: CDR1 SGHRS, CDR2 YFSETQ. J lost 7 bases, V lost 5 bases, and 15 bases had no gene match. The CDR3 region has the DNA TGCGCCAGCAGGTTCTCAACCGGGACTATCTCGAATGAGCAGTTCTTC. As protein: CASRFSTGTISNEQFF.

The rearrangement links TRBV7-9 to TRBJ2-1, with 7 bases that match TRBD2. The germline V gene encodes CDR1 SEHNR and CDR2 FQNEAQ (reference sequence). This CDR3 comprises 15 residues. V lost 3 bases and J lost 7; bases outside the gene matches: 9. The CDR3: CASSLLGGMGNEQFF. As DNA, the CDR3 is TGTGCCAGCAGCTTGCTGGGAGGGATGGGGAATGAGCAGTTCTTC.

This chain uses TRBV29-1 with TRBJ2-7, with 9 bases lining up with TRBD2. The CDR3 consists of 16 residues. CDR1 and CDR2 (germline): SQVTM, ANQGSEA. J lost 3 bases, V lost 7 bases, and 16 bases had no gene match. The CDR3 coding sequence is TGCAGCGCCTGGGGTCTAGCGGGACTAGTTGGCTACGAGCAGTACTTC. Amino acids: CSAWGLAGLVGYEQYF.

As for this clone: Other DNA variants within this sample encode the same CDR3. The rearrangement links TRBV7-9 to TRBJ2-1, with 9 bases that match TRBD2. Looked up from germline, CDR1 is SEHNR and CDR2 is FQNEAQ (reference sequence). V was clipped by 1 base and J by 1 base; unmatched bases: 2. CDR3 length equals 16 residues. As DNA, the CDR3 is TGTGCCAGCAGCTTAGGTGCGGGAGGGTCCTACAATGAGCAGTTCTTC. Translating gives CASSLGAGGSYNEQFF.

This rearrangement joins TRBV5-1 to TRBJ2-5; TRBD1 is a possible D gene (5 bases). The germline gives CDR1 SGHRS, CDR2 YFSETQ. CDR3 length: 15 amino acids. Trimming took 0 bases from V and 4 from J, leaving 13 bases between them. The CDR3 region is CASSLVWGWRETQYF. The CDR3 DNA reads as TGCGCCAGCAGCTTGGTGTGGGGCTGGAGAGAGACCCAGTACTTC. Drawing the rest from reference TRBV5-1 and TRBJ2-5, the complete variable domain is KAGVTQTPRYLIKTRGQQVTLSCSPISGHRSVSWYQQTPGQGLQFLFEYFSETQRNKGNFPGRFSGRQFSNSRSEMNVSTLELGDSALYLCASSLVWGWRETQYFGPGTRLLVL.